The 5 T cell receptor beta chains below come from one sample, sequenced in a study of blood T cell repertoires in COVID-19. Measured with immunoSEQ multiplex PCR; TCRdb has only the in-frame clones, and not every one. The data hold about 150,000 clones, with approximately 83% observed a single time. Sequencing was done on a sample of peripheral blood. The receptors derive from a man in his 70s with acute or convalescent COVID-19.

Written as DNA, the CDR3 is TGTGCCAGCACTCAGGGGGTGGGCACCGGGGAGCTGTTTTTT. Amino acids: CASTQGVGTGELFF. This rearrangement joins TRBV6-5 to TRBJ2-2; 7 nucleotides agree with TRBD1. Losses at the gene ends were 7 bases for V and 4 bases for J; bases not matched to a gene: 6. This CDR3 spans 14 amino acids. Germline CDR1 is MNHEY and CDR2 is SVGAGI.

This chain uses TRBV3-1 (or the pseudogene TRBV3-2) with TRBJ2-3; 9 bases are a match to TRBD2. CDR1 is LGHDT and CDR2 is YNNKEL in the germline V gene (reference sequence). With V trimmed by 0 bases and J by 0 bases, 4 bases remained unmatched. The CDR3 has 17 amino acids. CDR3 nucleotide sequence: TGTGCCAGCAGCCAAGACCTAGCGGGGCCTAGCACAGATACGCAGTATTTT. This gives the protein CASSQDLAGPSTDTQYF.

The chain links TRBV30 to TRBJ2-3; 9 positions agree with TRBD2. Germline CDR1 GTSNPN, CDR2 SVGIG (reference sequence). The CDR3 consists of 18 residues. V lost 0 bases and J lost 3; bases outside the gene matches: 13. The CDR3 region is CAWSVRGSGSLFTDTQYF. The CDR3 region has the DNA TGTGCCTGGAGTGTACGAGGTAGCGGGAGTCTATTTACAGATACGCAGTATTTT.

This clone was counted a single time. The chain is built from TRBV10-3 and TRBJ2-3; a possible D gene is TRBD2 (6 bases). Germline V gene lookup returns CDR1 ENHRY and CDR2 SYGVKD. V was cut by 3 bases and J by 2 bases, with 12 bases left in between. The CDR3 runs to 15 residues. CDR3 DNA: TGTGCCATCAGTGACCCGGGACTCAACACAGATACGCAGTATTTT. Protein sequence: CAISDPGLNTDTQYF.

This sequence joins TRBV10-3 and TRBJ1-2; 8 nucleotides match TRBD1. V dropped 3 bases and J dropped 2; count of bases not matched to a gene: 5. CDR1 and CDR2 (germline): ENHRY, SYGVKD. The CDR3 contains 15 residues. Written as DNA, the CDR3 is TGTGCCATCAGTGAACTGACAGGGGAGAACTATGGCTACACCTTC. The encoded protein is CAISELTGENYGYTF.